This is a list of T cell receptor beta chains from one sample in a study of PD-1 blockade in mismatch repair-deficient tumors. Clones were sequenced by immunoSEQ multiplex PCR, and TCRdb holds only the in-frame ones, with some missing. The sample gives about 39,000 clones, approximately 80% of which show up once; less than 1.3% is in the top ten. This material consisted of PBMCs, taken approximately 9 months after starting pembrolizumab. All receptors come from an adult with mismatch repair-deficient cancer. Both conserved end residues are part of each CDR3. A D gene is named only where the DNA matches it firmly. For some rows the clone size is stated as once, few or many, or as a class when expanded; others skip it.

abundance,j_gene,d_gene,v_gene,CDR3aa,CDR3nt
.,TRBJ2-3,.,TRBV7-3,CASSESGVLTDTQYF,TGTGCCAGCAGCGAGAGCGGAGTACTCACAGATACGCAGTATTTT
.,TRBJ2-3,TRBD2,TRBV6-6,CASSSRLAGGPDTQYF,TGTGCCAGCAGTTCCCGACTAGCGGGAGGGCCGGATACGCAGTATTTT
.,TRBJ2-2,TRBD1,TRBV6-5,CASSSLDRGNTGELFF,TGTGCCAGCAGTTCCCTAGACAGGGGTAACACCGGGGAGCTGTTTTTT
.,TRBJ1-2,.,TRBV28,CASNLQSNYGYTF,TGTGCCAGCAACTTACAGAGTAACTATGGCTACACCTTC
.,TRBJ2-3,TRBD2,TRBV5-4,CASSPYELAGVTDTQYF,TGTGCCAGCAGCCCGTACGAACTAGCGGGAGTGACAGATACGCAGTATTTT
.,TRBJ1-1,.,TRBV7-2,CASSLGTSPFGDTEAFF,TGTGCCAGCAGCTTAGGGACTTCTCCCTTTGGGGACACTGAAGCTTTCTTT
.,TRBJ2-5,TRBD1,TRBV30,CAWSGQGRETQYF,TGTGCCTGGAGTGGACAGGGACGGGAGACCCAGTACTTC
.,TRBJ2-1,TRBD2,TRBV2,CASSIAGGSYNEQFF,TGTGCCAGCAGCATAGCGGGAGGATCCTACAATGAGCAGTTCTTC
.,TRBJ2-7,.,TRBV19,CASSSDGQISYEQYF,TGTGCCAGTAGCTCAGACGGACAAATTTCCTACGAGCAGTACTTC
.,TRBJ1-1,.,TRBV6-5,CASSYATGVMNTEAFF,TGTGCCAGCAGTTACGCCACAGGTGTAATGAACACTGAAGCTTTCTTT
.,TRBJ2-7,TRBD2,TRBV11-3,CASSLFAMGTKDYEQYF,TGTGCCAGCAGCTTATTCGCCATGGGGACTAAAGACTACGAGCAGTACTTC
.,TRBJ1-4,TRBD1,TRBV5-1,CASSVSGTGDEKLFF,TGCGCCAGCAGCGTATCCGGGACAGGGGACGAAAAACTGTTTTTT
.,TRBJ2-1,TRBD2,TRBV5-1,CASSLATSGRAGEQFF,TGCGCCAGCAGCTTGGCCACTAGCGGGAGGGCCGGTGAGCAGTTCTTC
.,TRBJ1-3,.,TRBV28,CASSLRGTGNTIYF,TGTGCCAGCAGTTTGAGGGGGACTGGAAACACCATATATTTT
.,TRBJ2-4,.,TRBV29-1,CSVEVWGLRAKNIQYF,TGCAGCGTTGAAGTATGGGGGCTACGGGCCAAAAACATTCAGTACTTC
.,TRBJ2-3,TRBD2,TRBV7-2,CASSSGTSGFADTQYF,TGTGCCAGCAGCTCCGGGACTAGCGGGTTTGCAGATACGCAGTATTTT
.,TRBJ2-1,TRBD2,TRBV12-5,CASGPGTSGRITEQFF,TGTGCTAGTGGTCCCGGCACTAGCGGGAGGATCACTGAGCAGTTCTTC
.,TRBJ2-7,TRBD2,TRBV27,CASSLFSTGLAGAGYEQYF,TGTGCCAGCAGTTTATTCTCCACCGGACTAGCGGGAGCGGGGTACGAGCAGTACTTC
.,TRBJ1-1,.,TRBV19,CASSPSAAGNTEAFF,TGTGCCAGTAGTCCCTCCGCCGCCGGGAACACTGAAGCTTTCTTT
.,TRBJ1-2,.,TRBV9,CASSVMALVSWDGYTF,TGTGCCAGCAGCGTAATGGCCCTAGTGAGCTGGGATGGCTACACCTTC
once,TRBJ1-6,TRBD1,TRBV6-4,CASSMRQGFGSPLHF,TGTGCCAGCAGTATGAGACAGGGGTTCGGGTCACCCCTCCACTTT
once,TRBJ1-2,.,TRBV7-2,CASSSPGLYGYTF,TGTGCCAGCAGCTCTCCAGGGCTATATGGCTACACCTTC
.,TRBJ1-5,.,TRBV6-1,CASSGGNAGGQPQHF,TGTGCCAGCAGTGGGGGGAACGCCGGGGGTCAGCCCCAGCATTTT
.,TRBJ1-2,TRBD1,TRBV28,CASSLDRGGYGYTF,TGTGCCAGCAGCCTCGACAGGGGTGGCTATGGCTACACCTTC
once,TRBJ2-3,.,TRBV5-4,CASSLSRTGPDTQYF,TGTGCCAGCAGCTTGAGTCGTACAGGCCCAGATACGCAGTATTTT
.,TRBJ2-5,TRBD2,TRBV28,CASTLYRSGSSQETQYF,TGTGCCAGCACTTTATACCGGAGCGGGAGTTCCCAAGAGACCCAGTACTTC
.,TRBJ1-4,TRBD1,TRBV5-1,CASSATGSGEKLFF,TGCGCCAGCAGCGCGACAGGGAGCGGTGAAAAACTGTTTTTT
.,TRBJ2-7,TRBD2,TRBV10-2,CASTGPTTTSGRVYEQYF,TGCGCCAGCACTGGACCGACTACGACTAGCGGGAGAGTCTACGAGCAGTACTTC
.,TRBJ1-2,.,TRBV5-6,CASSHLGAYGYTF,TGTGCCAGCAGCCATCTGGGGGCCTATGGCTACACCTTC
.,TRBJ1-5,.,TRBV27,CASSLQGYSNQPQHF,TGTGCCAGCAGTCTACAGGGATATAGCAATCAGCCCCAGCATTTT
.,TRBJ2-1,.,TRBV19,CASSISRPNEQFF,TGTGCCAGTAGTATATCTAGGCCCAATGAGCAGTTCTTC
.,TRBJ2-3,TRBD1,TRBV5-1,CASSAGQGSDTQYF,TGCGCCAGCAGCGCCGGACAGGGTTCAGATACGCAGTATTTT
once,TRBJ1-5,.,TRBV2,CASSGSGGYQPQHF,TGTGCCAGCAGTGGAAGCGGGGGGTATCAGCCCCAGCATTTT
.,TRBJ1-1,TRBD1,TRBV5-4,CASSQTGVNTEAFF,TGTGCCAGCAGCCAAACAGGGGTGAACACTGAAGCTTTCTTT